This entry lists 32 T cell receptor beta chains sequenced from one sample in a study of T cells in localized non-small cell lung cancer. TCRdb's table, derived via immunoSEQ multiplex PCR, lists solely in-frame clones and lacks some. The repertoire holds about 53,000 clones, roughly 84% seen once, with 15% to 20% in the top ten. The sequenced sample was peripheral blood mononuclear cells, obtained before any cancer treatment. Source of these receptors: a man between 35 and 75 years old with stage III lung adenocarcinoma.

The gene calls are TRBV27 and TRBJ2-6; D uncertain. CDR3 length: 17 amino acids. Trimming left V 8 bases short and J 2 bases short, with 19 bases between. Per germline, CDR1 MNHEY and CDR2 SMNVEV (reference sequence). The CDR3 here is CASGNVAVGTGANVLTF. The CDR3, as DNA: TGTGCCAGCGGAAATGTGGCGGTAGGGACTGGGGCCAACGTCCTGACTTTC.

The CDR3 sequence: CASRLGTGAGNEQFF. The CDR3 nucleotides read TGTGCCAGCAGGTTGGGGACAGGGGCCGGCAATGAGCAGTTCTTC. The rearrangement joins TRBV2 to TRBJ2-1; TRBD1 matches 10 bases. Per germline, CDR1 SNHLY and CDR2 FYNNEI. The CDR3 is 15 amino acids. V lost 6 bases to trimming and J lost 6 bases; unmatched junction nucleotides: 8. Complete variable domain (other parts from reference TRBV2 and TRBJ2-1): EPEVTQTPSHQVTQMGQEVILRCVPISNHLYFYWYRQILGQKVEFLVSFYNNEISEKSEIFDDQFSVERPDGSNFTLKIRSTKLEDSAMYFCASRLGTGAGNEQFFGPGTRLTVL.

The V and J genes are TRBV10-3 and TRBJ2-1, with 7 bases aligning to TRBD1. After removal of 0 bases from V and 8 bases from J, the junction contained 4 bases not matched to a gene. The CDR3 is 14 residues long. Germline CDR1 ENHRY, CDR2 SYGVKD. In DNA form, the CDR3 reads TGTGCCATCAGTGAGTCGACAGGGTCCGATGAGCAGTTCTTC. Its protein is CAISESTGSDEQFF.

The rearrangement links TRBV10-2 to TRBJ2-2, with 8 nucleotides matching TRBD1. J was trimmed by 7 bases and V by 7 bases; bases with no gene match: 8. The CDR3 is 14 residues long. CDR1 and CDR2 from the germline V gene are WSHSY and SAAADI. This CDR3 reads CASKEQGAVGELFF. The CDR3, as DNA: TGCGCCAGCAAAGAGCAGGGGGCTGTCGGGGAGCTGTTTTTT.

The chain employs TRBV10-3 and TRBJ1-1; D is ambiguous. Germline values: CDR1 ENHRY, CDR2 SYGVKD. This CDR3 has 16 residues. The germline V and J ends were trimmed by 0 bases and 1 base, with 12 bases remaining between them. The CDR3 spells CAISESGRAGNTEAFF. The DNA of the CDR3 is TGTGCCATCAGTGAGTCAGGTAGGGCGGGGAACACTGAAGCTTTCTTT.

The J gene is TRBJ2-1, the V gene TRBV11-3, with TRBD1 identical over 12 bases. The length of the CDR3 is 19 residues. V shed 5 bases and J 8 bases; nucleotides not matched to a gene: 19. Germline CDR1 reads SGHNT; CDR2 reads YENEEA. CDR3 in amino acids: CASSLSALGQGAIAHEQFF. CDR3 DNA sequence: TGTGCCAGCAGCCTTTCCGCCCTGGGACAGGGGGCGATTGCCCATGAGCAGTTCTTC.

V and J are TRBV5-8 and TRBJ1-2, with 7 nucleotides matching TRBD1. Per the germline V gene, CDR1 is SGHTS and CDR2 is YDEGEE. The ends lost 2 bases at V and 4 bases at J; junction bases unmatched: 5. The CDR3 covers 14 residues. CDR3 sequence (DNA): TGTGCCAGCAGCTTAGATTCAGGGGGCTATGGCTACACCTTC. Its translation is CASSLDSGGYGYTF.

A single count supports this clone. The chain is built from TRBV27 and TRBJ2-1, with 7 bases fitting TRBD2. V shed 5 bases, J shed 2 bases, and the junction held 6 bases outside the gene matches. This CDR3 spans 15 amino acids. Per germline, CDR1 MNHEY and CDR2 SMNVEV (reference sequence). The DNA for the CDR3 is TGTGCCAGCAGTCTTGGGGGGGTCACCTACAATGAGCAGTTCTTC. Amino acid sequence: CASSLGGVTYNEQFF.

This chain joins TRBV15 and TRBJ1-1; TRBD1 matches 8 bases. J gave up 9 bases and V 0 bases, and 9 bases lay outside the gene matches. The CDR3 is 15 residues long. CDR1 LNHNV and CDR2 YYDKDF come from the germline V gene (reference sequence). The chain's CDR3 is CATSRDGGQGPQAFF. The CDR3 DNA sequence: TGTGCCACCAGCAGAGATGGAGGACAGGGCCCCCAAGCTTTCTTT. Variable domain in full (rest from reference TRBV15 and TRBJ1-1): DAMVIQNPRYQVTQFGKPVTLSCSQTLNHNVMYWYQQKSSQAPKLLFHYYDKDFNNEADTPDNFQSRRPNTSFCFLDIRSPGLGDTAMYLCATSRDGGQGPQAFFGQGTRLTVV.

The sample holds one count of this clone. V usage is TRBV29-1 and J usage is TRBJ2-5; 8 nucleotides agree with TRBD1. CDR3 length equals 13 residues. Per the germline V gene, CDR1 is SQVTM and CDR2 is ANQGSEA. The V segment lost 6 bases and the J segment 4 bases; nucleotides outside the gene matches: 7. The CDR3 loop is CSVSLGTGETQYF. CDR3 DNA sequence: TGCAGCGTCTCATTGGGGACAGGAGAGACCCAGTACTTC.

Only a few counts were recorded for this clone. This chain uses TRBV19 with TRBJ1-6, with D unresolved. The germline V and J ends were trimmed by 7 bases and 0 bases, with 7 bases remaining between them. This CDR3 contains 14 residues. Germline V gene data show CDR1 as LNHDA and CDR2 as SQIVND (reference sequence). CDR3 amino acids: CASMMSSYNSPLHF. CDR3 nucleotide sequence: TGTGCCAGTATGATGAGCTCCTATAATTCACCCCTCCACTTT.

This clone occurred once. This chain joins TRBV19 and TRBJ2-3, with 7 bases that match TRBD1. The length of the CDR3 is 15 residues. Germline CDR1 is LNHDA and CDR2 is SQIVND (reference sequence). The trim removed 6 bases at V and 3 bases at J, leaving 9 bases unmatched. DNA of the CDR3: TGTGCCAGTAGAGAACAGGGGAGAGAAACAGATACGCAGTATTTT. Its translation: CASREQGRETDTQYF. The complete variable domain, with remaining parts taken from reference TRBV19 and TRBJ2-3, reads DGGITQSPKYLFRKEGQNVTLSCEQNLNHDAMYWYRQDPGQGLRLIYYSQIVNDFQKGDIAEGYSVSREKKESFPLTVTSAQKNPTAFYLCASREQGRETDTQYFGPGTRLTVL.

In its sample, this clone was seen once. J is TRBJ2-3 and V is TRBV29-1, with 7 bases fitting TRBD2. Unmatched junction bases numbered 7, after V lost 2 bases and J lost 5 bases. Per the germline V gene, CDR1 is SQVTM and CDR2 is ANQGSEA. The CDR3 has 14 amino acids. The CDR3 loop is CSVEISGRVDTQYF. The CDR3 region has the DNA TGCAGCGTTGAAATTTCGGGGAGGGTAGATACGCAGTATTTT.

DNA of the CDR3: TGTGCCAGCAGCTTAGTGGGCGGGGGGGCCGAAGATACGCAGTATTTT. Translated, it gives CASSLVGGGAEDTQYF. The gene calls are TRBV7-2 and TRBJ2-3, with TRBD2 matching over 9 bases. The CDR3 runs 16 residues. With 1 base clipped from V and 5 bases from J, the junction kept 7 bases outside the gene matches. Germline values: CDR1 SGHTA, CDR2 FQGNSA.

CDR3 sequence (DNA): TGTGCCAGCAGCTTAGTGGACAGCTATGGCTACACCTTC. It yields the protein CASSLVDSYGYTF. V is TRBV7-9 and J is TRBJ1-2; D may be TRBD1 (6 bases). Germline CDR1 and CDR2: SEHNR and FQNEAQ (reference sequence). V was cut by 1 base and J by 4 bases, with 7 bases left in between. The CDR3 spans 13 residues.

The rearrangement uses TRBV7-6 and TRBJ2-5; 11 bases line up with TRBD2. V trimming: 4 bases; J trimming: 4 bases; junction bases outside the gene matches: 5. CDR3 length: 15 amino acids. Germline-derived CDR1 and CDR2 are SGHVS and FNYEAQ. CDR3 region: CASSSRGTSGETQYF. The CDR3 nucleotides are TGTGCCAGCAGCTCCCGCGGGACTAGCGGAGAGACCCAGTACTTC. Combining the CDR3 with reference TRBV7-6 and TRBJ2-5 gives the whole variable domain GAGVSQSPRYKVTKRGQDVALRCDPISGHVSLYWYRQALGQGPEFLTYFNYEAQQDKSGLPNDRFSAERPEGSISTLTIQRTEQRDSAMYRCASSSRGTSGETQYFGPGTRLLVL.

The J gene is TRBJ2-7, the V gene TRBV4-2, with 9 bases lining up with TRBD2. Trimming cost V 1 base and J 2 bases; bases outside gene matches: 12. This CDR3 has 18 amino acids. The V gene's germline CDR1 is LGHNA and CDR2 YNFKEQ. The DNA for the CDR3 is TGTGCCAGCAGCCAAGGGTATAGCGGGGGCCAACTTACCTACGAGCAGTACTTC. Translated, it gives CASSQGYSGGQLTYEQYF.

The J gene is TRBJ1-4, the V gene TRBV4-3, with D hard to call. Looked up from germline, CDR1 is LGHNA and CDR2 is YSLEER. The CDR3 extends over 16 amino acids. Trimming removed 1 base from V and 4 bases from J, with 13 bases in between. The DNA of the CDR3 is TGCGCCAGCAGCCAAGTAGGGCTAGGATTTAATGAAAAACTGTTTTTT. Residues: CASSQVGLGFNEKLFF.

Turning to this clone: Other DNA sequences of this sample code for an identical CDR3. The genes are TRBV7-3 and TRBJ2-5; TRBD2 might be the D (7 bases). Germline V CDR1 and CDR2: SGHTA, FQGTGA. The CDR3 consists of 15 residues. The V end lost 5 bases, the J end lost 4 bases, and 17 bases lay between the germline ends. CDR3 sequence reads: CASSPLGGAGETQYF. DNA of the CDR3: TGTGCCAGCAGCCCGCTAGGGGGGGCAGGAGAGACCCAGTACTTC.

This rearrangement joins TRBV11-2 to TRBJ2-5; TRBD2 aligns across 13 bases. Trimming at V came to 5 bases and at J to 2 bases, leaving 5 bases not matched to a gene. This CDR3 is 16 amino acids long. Looked up from germline, CDR1 is SGHAT and CDR2 is FQNNGV. CDR3: CASSQGTSGAQETQYF. The CDR3 DNA follows: TGTGCCAGCAGCCAAGGGACTAGCGGGGCGCAAGAGACCCAGTACTTC.

This sequence joins TRBV7-2 and TRBJ2-5, with D possibly being TRBD2 (6 bases). V was trimmed by 3 bases and J by 4 bases, leaving 12 bases between them. The CDR3 sequence is 14 residues long. Germline lookup yields CDR1 SGHTA and CDR2 FQGNSA. Here the CDR3 reads CASSFRRGGETQYF. The CDR3 DNA follows: TGTGCCAGCAGCTTCAGGAGGGGTGGAGAGACCCAGTACTTC.

The CDR3 coding sequence is TGTGCCAGCAGTTTGGTATCCAGCGGGAGTACCGGGGAGCTGTTTTTT. It encodes CASSLVSSGSTGELFF. The chain has TRBV28 and TRBJ2-2; 8 nucleotides agree with TRBD2. Germline CDR1 reads MDHEN; CDR2 reads SYDVKM. Trimming took 3 bases from V and 5 from J; bases not matched to a gene: 8. The CDR3 is made up of 16 amino acids.

The gene calls are TRBV9 and TRBJ1-3, with a tentative D call TRBD1 (5 bases). The CDR3 has 16 amino acids. V was pared by 3 bases and J by 0 bases, with 13 bases between. Germline V gene data show CDR1 as SGDLS and CDR2 as YYNGEE. As DNA, the CDR3 is TGTGCCAGCAGCGCTTCCGGGACGGACTCTGGAAACACCATATATTTT. It translates to CASSASGTDSGNTIYF.

The chain carries TRBV5-6 and TRBJ2-7; no clear D gene. In germline, CDR1 is SGHDT, CDR2 YYEEEE. This CDR3 spans 13 amino acids. With 0 bases removed from V and 3 bases from J, the gap between germline ends came to 7 bases. The DNA for the CDR3 is TGTGCCAGCAGCTTGGCCGAAGACTACGAGCAGTACTTC. Translated, it gives CASSLAEDYEQYF.

The chain links TRBV19 to TRBJ2-2; TRBD2 matches 9 bases. The junction had 3 bases not matched to a gene; V was cut back by 3 bases and J by 4 bases. Germline CDR1 and CDR2: LNHDA and SQIVND (reference sequence). CDR3 length: 15 residues. DNA of the CDR3: TGTGCCAGTAGTATGGCTAGCGGGGTCACCGGGGAGCTGTTTTTT. It codes for CASSMASGVTGELFF.

The rearrangement links TRBV18 to TRBJ1-1; no clear D gene. Germline lookup yields CDR1 KGHSH and CDR2 LQKENI. Trimming left V 2 bases short and J 8 bases short, with 9 bases between. This CDR3 is 12 amino acids long. CDR3: CASSPSGLEAFF. CDR3 sequence (DNA): TGTGCCAGCTCACCAAGCGGATTGGAAGCTTTCTTT.

The chain carries TRBV6-5 and TRBJ1-2, with TRBD1 identical over 7 bases. The V gene's germline CDR1 is MNHEY and CDR2 SVGAGI. CDR3 size: 15 residues. J was trimmed by 8 bases and V by 5 bases; bases with no gene match: 14. The CDR3 sequence is CASSQTRDSTYGYTF. The DNA of the CDR3 is TGTGCCAGCAGTCAGACACGGGACAGCACATACGGCTACACCTTC.

The rearrangement links TRBV10-3 to TRBJ2-4, with D possibly called TRBD1 or TRBD2 (5 bases each). This CDR3 spans 15 amino acids. Germline V gene data show CDR1 as ENHRY and CDR2 as SYGVKD. V was trimmed by 5 bases and J by 0 bases, leaving 11 bases between them. CDR3 sequence reads: CAISQGERAKNIQYF. The CDR3 coding sequence is TGTGCCATCAGTCAAGGGGAGAGAGCCAAAAACATTCAGTACTTC.

V and J are TRBV5-1 and TRBJ1-4, with 9 bases fitting TRBD1. Germline V gene data show CDR1 as SGHRS and CDR2 as YFSETQ. Trimming removed 4 bases from V and 8 bases from J; junction bases left unmatched: 6. CDR3 length equals 14 residues. The CDR3 DNA sequence: TGCGCCAGCAGCCAGGGACAGGGAGGGGAAAAACTGTTTTTT. It is translated as CASSQGQGGEKLFF.

This chain connects TRBV10-3 to TRBJ2-5; TRBD2 is a possible D gene (7 bases). Germline-derived CDR1 and CDR2 are ENHRY and SYGVKD. The CDR3 has 13 amino acids. V dropped 0 bases and J dropped 7 bases, with 9 bases sitting between them. The CDR3 is CAISESGGGTQYF. As DNA, the CDR3 is TGTGCCATCAGTGAGTCGGGAGGGGGGACCCAGTACTTC.

Written as DNA, the CDR3 is TGTGCCAGCAGCCCCGAAATCATACTAGGGAATGAGCAGTTCTTC. Translated, it gives CASSPEIILGNEQFF. The chain joins TRBV28 to TRBJ2-1, with D maybe TRBD2 (5 bases). Trimming took off 6 bases at V and 7 bases at J, with 19 bases between the two ends. This CDR3 has 15 residues. Germline V CDR1 and CDR2: MDHEN, SYDVKM.

This clone was seen only a few times. The gene calls are TRBV18 and TRBJ1-1, with D perhaps matching TRBD1 (5 bases). This CDR3 spans 14 amino acids. Germline values: CDR1 KGHSH, CDR2 LQKENI. With 3 bases removed from V and 5 bases from J, the gap between germline ends came to 13 bases. The CDR3 nucleotides are TGTGCCAGCTCACCGGGCCAGGGAGAAACTGAAGCTTTCTTT. Residues: CASSPGQGETEAFF.